A selection of T cell receptor beta chains follows, all from one sample in a study of control samples from healthy donors and cancer patients. TCRdb's table, derived via immunoSEQ multiplex PCR, lists solely in-frame clones and lacks some. This sample has approximately 130,000 clones, with around 89% found just once. Sequenced sample: blood. These receptors were obtained from a man over 45 in good health. Both conserved end residues are trimmed from each CDR3. The order of the fields is J gene, V gene, D gene, CDR3 protein. D genes are given only for firm matches.

j_gene: TRBJ1-5
v_gene: TRBV18
d_gene: NA
CDR3aa: ASSPGRRGFNQPQH

j_gene: TRBJ1-2
v_gene: TRBV6-5
d_gene: TRBD1
CDR3aa: ASSPGTAIGSYT

j_gene: TRBJ1-2
v_gene: TRBV7-6
d_gene: TRBD1
CDR3aa: ASSLVSEGASGYT

j_gene: TRBJ2-3
v_gene: TRBV7-2
d_gene: TRBD2
CDR3aa: ASNPSQRTSRVYTDTQY

j_gene: TRBJ1-1
v_gene: TRBV20-1
d_gene: NA
CDR3aa: STGNTEAF

j_gene: TRBJ2-1
v_gene: TRBV29-1
d_gene: TRBD1
CDR3aa: SAARDRGRNEQF

j_gene: TRBJ2-7
v_gene: TRBV11-2
d_gene: TRBD1
CDR3aa: ASSPGQSYEQY

j_gene: TRBJ1-5
v_gene: TRBV5-1
d_gene: TRBD1
CDR3aa: ASSVTGDSNQPQH

j_gene: TRBJ2-3
v_gene: TRBV12-3/TRBV12-4
d_gene: NA
CDR3aa: ASSFSDTQY

j_gene: TRBJ2-7
v_gene: TRBV19
d_gene: NA
CDR3aa: ASSPGQLPYEQY

j_gene: TRBJ1-1
v_gene: TRBV9
d_gene: TRBD1
CDR3aa: ASSPHPDRPNTEAF

j_gene: TRBJ2-7
v_gene: TRBV5-1
d_gene: NA
CDR3aa: ASSLAGPRYEQY

j_gene: TRBJ2-7
v_gene: TRBV5-1
d_gene: TRBD2
CDR3aa: ASSQGLGLYEQY

j_gene: TRBJ2-1
v_gene: TRBV4-3
d_gene: TRBD2
CDR3aa: ASSFLAGGYNEQF

j_gene: TRBJ2-7
v_gene: TRBV27
d_gene: TRBD1
CDR3aa: ASSLRPGGDYEQY

j_gene: TRBJ1-1
v_gene: TRBV5-4
d_gene: NA
CDR3aa: ASSFKAVMNTEAF

j_gene: TRBJ1-1
v_gene: TRBV6-2/TRBV6-3
d_gene: NA
CDR3aa: ASSTPARGGTEAF

j_gene: TRBJ1-2
v_gene: TRBV16
d_gene: TRBD1
CDR3aa: ASSHSRTGFGGYT

j_gene: TRBJ2-2
v_gene: TRBV19
d_gene: NA
CDR3aa: ASSMEQVNTGELF

j_gene: TRBJ1-4
v_gene: TRBV11-2
d_gene: TRBD1
CDR3aa: ASSPRTGSTNEKLF

j_gene: TRBJ1-6
v_gene: TRBV7-9
d_gene: TRBD1
CDR3aa: ASSSDREAYNSPLH

j_gene: TRBJ1-1
v_gene: TRBV27
d_gene: NA
CDR3aa: ASSLMPENTEAF

j_gene: TRBJ2-1
v_gene: TRBV29-1
d_gene: TRBD1
CDR3aa: SVEERTGVNEQF

j_gene: TRBJ2-7
v_gene: TRBV9
d_gene: TRBD1
CDR3aa: ASSARDREVEEQY

j_gene: TRBJ2-2
v_gene: TRBV19
d_gene: NA
CDR3aa: ASSMRRHTGELF

j_gene: TRBJ2-5
v_gene: TRBV11-2
d_gene: NA
CDR3aa: ASSPDSQGRETQY

j_gene: TRBJ2-2
v_gene: TRBV11-1
d_gene: NA
CDR3aa: ASSSHAASNTGELF

j_gene: TRBJ1-1
v_gene: TRBV5-6
d_gene: TRBD1
CDR3aa: ASSLAPTGGTEAF

j_gene: TRBJ2-2
v_gene: TRBV6-1
d_gene: TRBD2
CDR3aa: ASSEGRGGLTGELF

j_gene: TRBJ1-4
v_gene: TRBV6-2/TRBV6-3
d_gene: NA
CDR3aa: ASSYFTSDGGNEKLF

j_gene: TRBJ1-1
v_gene: TRBV5-1
d_gene: NA
CDR3aa: ASSFWGDRTEAF

j_gene: TRBJ2-3
v_gene: TRBV2
d_gene: TRBD2
CDR3aa: ASNERGADTQY

j_gene: TRBJ1-3
v_gene: TRBV30
d_gene: NA
CDR3aa: AWSVGGYGNTIY

j_gene: TRBJ1-2
v_gene: TRBV7-2
d_gene: NA
CDR3aa: ASSSSPLRGGYT

j_gene: TRBJ1-5
v_gene: TRBV12-2
d_gene: NA
CDR3aa: ASRLAGASQPQH

j_gene: TRBJ1-1
v_gene: TRBV5-8
d_gene: NA
CDR3aa: ASSSQAF

j_gene: TRBJ1-1
v_gene: TRBV3-1/TRBV3-2
d_gene: NA
CDR3aa: ASSSGPQNTEAF

j_gene: TRBJ1-2
v_gene: TRBV18
d_gene: NA
CDR3aa: ASSPDSNYGYT

j_gene: TRBJ2-1
v_gene: TRBV19
d_gene: TRBD1
CDR3aa: ASSMIGTGEQF

j_gene: TRBJ2-3
v_gene: TRBV11-2
d_gene: NA
CDR3aa: ASSLDRVLTDTQY

j_gene: TRBJ1-1
v_gene: TRBV27
d_gene: NA
CDR3aa: ASSSGGTEAF

j_gene: TRBJ2-5
v_gene: TRBV6-6
d_gene: TRBD2
CDR3aa: ASSYSASGDQETQY

j_gene: TRBJ1-1
v_gene: TRBV9
d_gene: NA
CDR3aa: ASSVVDTEAF

j_gene: TRBJ1-1
v_gene: TRBV7-2
d_gene: NA
CDR3aa: ASRVLGNTEAF

j_gene: TRBJ2-1
v_gene: TRBV9
d_gene: TRBD2
CDR3aa: ASSVSSGGAWVDEQF

j_gene: TRBJ2-7
v_gene: TRBV4-1
d_gene: NA
CDR3aa: ASSLIPSGEPFYEQY

j_gene: TRBJ1-2
v_gene: TRBV7-2
d_gene: TRBD1
CDR3aa: ASSPPSVQGNYGYT

j_gene: TRBJ2-3
v_gene: TRBV19
d_gene: NA
CDR3aa: ASSPRQGGVADTQY